Below are 16 T cell receptor beta chains sequenced from a single sample in a study of vaccination and CD4 T cells after COVID-19. Sequence data for DNA of cultured CD4+ T cells were generated by the Oncomine TCR Beta short-read assay. TCRdb redid the calling of the PCR reads with MiXCR, one entry per CDR3 protein. The table has about 10,000 distinct CDR3 sequences, less than 70% seen once; the top ten hold roughly 30%. For these TCRs, the target antigens are not known. The treatment was: roughly nine-day PBMC culture with coronavirus spike peptide pools or control peptides (ViraFEST assay). Sequencing used CD4+ T cells from blood, cultured in vitro. These receptors were collected from a human donor who had recovered from COVID-19.

The V call is TRBV6-1, the J call TRBJ2-7; D gene unclear. From germline, CDR1 is MNHNS and CDR2 SASEGT. This CDR3 has 15 amino acids. The V and J ends lost 6 bases and 0 bases respectively, with 15 bases between them. In DNA, the CDR3 is TGTGCCAGCAGCCGCGATGGCTCCAGCTCCTACGAGCAGTACTTC. It is translated as CASSRDGSSSYEQYF.

The CDR3 DNA reads as TGTGCCAGCAGCGCGTGGGACAGGGAAGCTTTCTTT. Translated, it gives CASSAWDREAFF. The gene calls are TRBV6-1 and TRBJ1-1, with 8 bases lining up with TRBD1. The CDR3 spans 12 residues. CDR1 and CDR2 from the germline V gene are MNHNS and SASEGT. V gave up 6 bases and J gave up 8 bases; unmatched junction bases: 5.

This clonotype was counted between two and nine times. This rearrangement joins TRBV27 to TRBJ1-5; no clear D gene. Germline V gene data show CDR1 as MNHEY and CDR2 as SMNVEV (reference sequence). The CDR3 consists of 14 residues. Trimming left V 3 bases short and J 0 bases short, with 6 bases between. The CDR3 loop reads CASSFAFSNQPQHF. The CDR3 DNA follows: TGTGCCAGCAGTTTTGCGTTTAGCAATCAGCCCCAGCATTTT.

The rearrangement uses TRBV30 and TRBJ1-3; TRBD1 might be the D (6 bases). V was trimmed by 5 bases and J by 0 bases, leaving 11 bases between them. The germline gives CDR1 GTSNPN, CDR2 SVGIG (reference sequence). The CDR3 loop spans 14 amino acids. Written as DNA, the CDR3 is TGTGCCTGGGGAACAGGGAGCTCTGGAAACACCATATATTTT. It specifies CAWGTGSSGNTIYF.

V gene TRBV7-2 combines with J gene TRBJ2-1; D perhaps matches TRBD1 (5 bases). Germline CDR1 reads SGHTA; CDR2 reads FQGNSA. The CDR3 covers 13 residues. The V and J ends lost 4 bases and 14 bases respectively, with 18 bases between them. CDR3 DNA sequence: TGTGCCAGCAGCTCACAGGCAGGAGTCAGGGAGTTCTTC. This translates into CASSSQAGVREFF.

V gene TRBV7-9 combines with J gene TRBJ2-3; perhaps TRBD2 as D (5 bases). The ends were cut back, 3 bases at V and 0 bases at J, with 10 bases in the middle. Per germline, CDR1 SEHNR and CDR2 FQNEAQ (reference sequence). The CDR3 runs to 15 residues. The CDR3 loop reads CASSFGRTSTDTQYF. The CDR3 nucleotides are TGTGCCAGCAGCTTCGGACGGACTAGCACAGATACGCAGTATTTT.

The rearrangement uses TRBV6-1 and TRBJ1-1; D is perhaps TRBD1 (6 bases). The CDR3 has 13 amino acids. The V end was cut by 6 bases, the J end by 0 bases, with 8 bases between. Looked up from germline, CDR1 is MNHNS and CDR2 is SASEGT. The CDR3 DNA is TGTGCCAGCAGGGACAGCATGAACACTGAAGCTTTCTTT. Translation gives CASRDSMNTEAFF.

There are a few counts of this clonotype. V is TRBV7-2 and J is TRBJ2-7; no definite D call. Germline CDR1 SGHTA, CDR2 FQGNSA. The length of the CDR3 is 13 residues. V dropped 3 bases and J dropped 4 bases, with 10 bases sitting between them. The CDR3 DNA reads TGTGCCAGCAGCTTCCGGGCAGCATACGAGCAGTACTTC. Amino acids: CASSFRAAYEQYF.

Comment on this clonotype: Since the CDR3 does not end with the conserved phenylalanine or tryptophan, this likely comes from a read error. This rearrangement joins TRBV28 to TRBJ2-7; tentatively, D is TRBD1 (6 bases). The CDR3 loop spans 15 amino acids. V was pared by 3 bases and J by 3 bases, with 15 bases between. The germline V gene encodes CDR1 MDHEN and CDR2 SYDVKM. CDR3 protein: CASSFAGVALYEQYS. The CDR3 DNA is TGTGCCAGCAGTTTTGCAGGGGTCGCCCTCTACGAGCAGTACTCC.

The rearrangement joins TRBV7-6 to TRBJ1-3; D is perhaps TRBD1 (6 bases). V lost 0 bases, J lost 7 bases, and 16 bases lay in between. This CDR3 is built from 16 residues. The V gene's germline CDR1 is SGHVS and CDR2 FNYEAQ. This CDR3 reads CASSLAGQGLVNTIYF. The CDR3 DNA sequence: TGTGCCAGCAGCTTAGCCGGGCAGGGGCTGGTGAACACCATATATTTT.

This clonotype was found a few times. The chain combines TRBV25-1 with TRBJ2-3, with TRBD2 identical over 11 bases. The V gene's germline CDR1 is MGHDK and CDR2 SYGVNS. V trimming: 6 bases; J trimming: 2 bases; junction bases outside the gene matches: 7. This CDR3 spans 16 amino acids. The CDR3 reads CASSPGLAGLTDTQYF. The CDR3 region has the DNA TGTGCCAGCAGCCCCGGACTAGCGGGTCTCACAGATACGCAGTATTTT.

This clonotype was observed a handful of times. The V call is TRBV18, the J call TRBJ2-1; D gene uncertain. This CDR3 contains 16 residues. Between the trimmed V and J ends, which lost 3 bases and 0 bases, there was a span of 12 bases. Per germline, CDR1 KGHSH and CDR2 LQKENI. DNA for the CDR3: TGTGCCAGCTCACCCATCAGCTTCGGCTCCTACAATGAGCAGTTCTTC. Translated, it gives CASSPISFGSYNEQFF. Based on the CDR3 plus reference TRBV18 and TRBJ2-1, the full variable domain is NAGVMQNPRHLVRRRGQEARLRCSPMKGHSHVYWYRQLPEEGLKFMVYLQKENIIDESGMPKERFSAEFPKEGPSILRIQQVVRGDSAAYFCASSPISFGSYNEQFFGPGTRLTVL.

V and J are TRBV6-2 or TRBV6-3 and TRBJ1-5, with 7 bases lining up with TRBD1. The ends lost 6 bases at V and 4 bases at J; junction bases unmatched: 3. The germline CDR1 and CDR2 sequences are MNHEY and SVGEGT. This CDR3 is 13 amino acids long. CDR3 loop: CASRVTGNQPQHF. The CDR3 bases are TGTGCCAGCAGGGTGACAGGGAATCAGCCCCAGCATTTT.

The chain combines TRBV4-1 with TRBJ1-2; D gene ambiguous. The length of the CDR3 is 18 residues. Trimming removed 3 bases at V and 1 base at J, with 21 bases between. The germline CDR1 and CDR2 sequences are MGHRA and YSYEKL. In nucleotides, the CDR3 is TGCGCCAGCAGCCAGACGGTCCTATCTGGACGCCTTAACTATGGCTACACCTTC. As protein: CASSQTVLSGRLNYGYTF.

This clonotype was counted once. The gene calls are TRBV18 and TRBJ2-3; 9 bases align to TRBD1. Germline CDR1 is KGHSH and CDR2 is LQKENI. The CDR3 loop spans 17 amino acids. The trim removed 3 bases at V and 3 bases at J, leaving 10 bases unmatched. The CDR3 region is CASSPGRGTGITDTQYF. In DNA form, the CDR3 reads TGTGCCAGCTCACCCGGCCGAGGGACAGGGATTACAGATACGCAGTATTTT.

This chain connects TRBV6-4 to TRBJ1-2; a possible D gene is TRBD1 (6 bases). CDR3 length: 13 amino acids. CDR1 is MRHNA and CDR2 is SNTAGT in the germline V gene. V lost 6 bases and J lost 2, with 10 bases in between. CDR3 region: CASSEQGNYGYTF. The CDR3 bases are TGTGCCAGCAGCGAACAGGGAAACTATGGCTACACCTTC.